Sequencing of this T cell receptor beta chain was carried out in a study of T cell changes during pregnancy in multiple sclerosis. Repertoires were generated with immunoSEQ multiplex PCR, while TCRdb's copy carries only in-frame clones and drops some. The sample records tens of thousands of clones, roughly 92% being singletons. CDR3 size: 14 residues. Germline V gene lookup returns CDR1 SGHAT and CDR2 FQNNGV. V was pared by 5 bases and J by 1 base, with 2 bases of the junction left unmatched. The V call is TRBV11-2, the J call TRBJ2-3; 8 positions match TRBD1. The sample was peripheral blood, taken after pregnancy. This receptor was identified in a female donor in good health, enrolled as a control in a pregnancy study. The CDR3 sequence is CASSPGQGTDTQYF. The DNA for the CDR3 is TGTGCCAGCAGCCCGGGACAGGGCACAGATACGCAGTATTTT.